A single sample is the source of the 31 T cell receptor beta chains below, sequenced in a study of tumor-infiltrating lymphocytes in primary liver carcinoma. Blood RNA was derived from unsorted whole blood, and germline DNA was extracted too. A constant-region primer primed TCR beta cDNA synthesis from roughly 510 ng of total RNA. For TCR beta, libraries were produced by three nested multiplex PCR rounds using slightly modified ARM-PCR. The first two PCR rounds used TRBV1-TRBV30 primers with a Cbeta primer, roughly 10 cycles each. One entry per CDR3 protein results from TCRdb running MiXCR on the multiplex PCR reads. The table includes approximately 330,000 distinct CDR3 sequences, about 61% detected once. Specimen: peripheral blood. Source of these receptors: a man in his forties or fifties with primary liver carcinoma and hepatitis B virus infection.

This clonotype was seen many times. The J gene is TRBJ2-1, the V gene TRBV6-5; D could derive from TRBD1 or TRBD2 (5 bases each). CDR1 is MNHEY, CDR2 SVGAGI, per germline. This CDR3 spans 16 amino acids. V dropped 5 bases and J dropped 2 bases, with 16 bases sitting between them. The CDR3 region has the DNA TGTGCCAGCAGTACCCAGGGTCGGGGTACCTACAATGAGCAGTTCTTC. Protein product: CASSTQGRGTYNEQFF.

This clonotype was counted at least ten times. This sequence joins TRBV6-5 and TRBJ1-1; possible D gene TRBD1, 5 bases. This CDR3 contains 15 residues. Germline CDR1 and CDR2: MNHEY and SVGAGI. The ends were cut back, 2 bases at V and 3 bases at J, with 13 bases in the middle. CDR3 sequence: CASSYAYGADTEAFF. The CDR3 coding sequence is TGTGCCAGCAGTTACGCATATGGGGCCGACACTGAAGCTTTCTTT.

As for this clonotype: One end of the junction is discordant with germline, which a read error may explain. V and J are TRBV6-2 or TRBV6-3 and TRBJ2-7; 8 bases map to TRBD1. The CDR3 spans 16 residues. Germline V gene data show CDR1 as MNHEY and CDR2 as SVGEGT. The CDR3 loop is CVSSYSADRVPFEQYF. CDR3 bases: TGTGTCAGCAGTTACTCGGCGGACAGGGTCCCCTTCGAGCAGTACTTC.

As for this clonotype: An end of the junction differs from the germline gene, which may be a read error. The rearrangement links TRBV11-2 to TRBJ2-1; TRBD2 might be the D (6 bases). Per germline, CDR1 SGHAT and CDR2 FQNNGV. The CDR3 extends over 13 amino acids. The CDR3 sequence is CVSSLDRLAMGFF. CDR3 sequence (DNA): TGTGTCAGCAGTTTAGATCGCCTAGCGATGGGGTTCTTC. Using reference TRBV11-2 and TRBJ2-1 for the parts outside the CDR3, the full variable domain is EAGVAQSPRYKIIEKRQSVAFWCNPISGHATLYWYQQILGQGPKLLIQFQNNGVVDDSQLPKDRFSAERLKGVDSTLKIQPAKLEDSAVYLCVSSLDRLAMGFFGPGTRLTVL.

A word on this clonotype: The conserved phenylalanine or tryptophan is not found at the CDR3 terminus, so this likely reflects a read error. This rearrangement joins TRBV5-6 to TRBJ2-7; D is possibly TRBD1 or TRBD2 (5 bases each). The CDR3 totals 14 residues. CDR1 is SGHDT and CDR2 is YYEEEE in the germline V gene. V shed 6 bases and J shed 5 bases, with 18 bases lying between them. CDR3 loop: CASNPRGRVDEQYI. DNA of the CDR3: TGTGCCAGCAACCCGAGGGGCAGGGTAGACGAGCAGTACATC.

Concerning this clonotype itself: The junction does not match germline at one end; this may be a read error. The J gene is TRBJ2-7, the V gene TRBV29-1; D not resolved. The germline V gene has CDR1 SQVTM and CDR2 ANQGSEA. The CDR3 consists of 14 residues. Here the CDR3 reads CSVLLEPPNYEQHF. The DNA of the CDR3 is TGCAGCGTCCTTCTAGAACCCCCTAACTACGAGCAGCACTTT.

This clonotype was seen more than once but under ten times. The chain carries TRBV5-1 and TRBJ2-2; tentatively, D is TRBD1 (5 bases). The CDR3 covers 13 residues. Trimming removed 0 bases at V and 7 bases at J, with 7 bases between. Germline V gives CDR1 SGHRS, CDR2 YFSETQ. The CDR3 region is CASSLEGYGELFF. The CDR3 DNA follows: TGCGCCAGCAGCTTGGAGGGGTACGGGGAGCTGTTTTTT.

V gene TRBV5-1 combines with J gene TRBJ2-5; 15 positions match TRBD2. Trimming at V came to 2 bases and at J to 1 base, leaving 6 bases not matched to a gene. The germline gives CDR1 SGHRS, CDR2 YFSETQ. CDR3 length equals 18 residues. Written as DNA, the CDR3 is TGCGCCAGCAGCTTTGGGACTAGCGGGAGGACCTTCCAAGAGACCCAGTACTTC. Encoded protein: CASSFGTSGRTFQETQYF.

This clonotype was observed once. The CDR3 bases are TGCGCCAGCAGCACCTGGAGTGCATCTGGAAACACCATATATTTT. This gives the protein CASSTWSASGNTIYF. The chain uses TRBV10-2 and TRBJ1-3; no firm D call. Germline assignment: CDR1 WSHSY and CDR2 SAAADI. The CDR3 is 15 amino acids. V was trimmed by 6 bases and J by 1 base, leaving 13 bases between them.

Concerning this clonotype: A much larger clone is a single base away; this may be a read error. J is TRBJ2-7 and V is TRBV6-2 or TRBV6-3; no definite D call. This CDR3 region has 14 residues. CDR1 is MNHEY, CDR2 SVGEGT, per germline. CDR3 bases: TGTGCCAGCGGTTACCCCTGGGCGCCCTACGAGCAGTACTTC. This codes for CASGYPWAPYEQYF.

For this clonotype: A read error is likely, as this CDR3 ends without the conserved phenylalanine or tryptophan. The J gene is TRBJ2-5, the V gene TRBV11-2; D is unclear. Trimming removed 6 bases at V and 5 bases at J, with 13 bases between. CDR1 SGHAT and CDR2 FQNNGV come from the germline V gene. The CDR3 runs to 13 residues. CDR3 DNA: TGTGCCAGCAGATTACCTGCCTACGAGACCCAGTACTCC. Protein: CASRLPAYETQYS.

About this clonotype: Here the CDR3 omits its conserved ending phenylalanine or tryptophan, so a read error is the likely source. The V and J genes are TRBV11-1 and TRBJ2-1; D ambiguous. In germline, CDR1 is SGHAT, CDR2 FQDESV (reference sequence). The CDR3 runs 20 residues. This chain's CDR3 is CANSSPQAVDAAPRHNEQFL. CDR3 nucleotides: TGTGCCAACAGCTCCCCTCAGGCAGTAGATGCAGCCCCGAGGCACAATGAGCAGTTCCTC.

The J gene is TRBJ2-2, the V gene TRBV12-3 or TRBV12-4; the match to TRBD1 covers 7 bases. The CDR3 covers 15 residues. Germline trimming cut 6 bases from V and 8 bases from J; bases unmatched to any gene: 12. The CDR3 DNA follows: TGTGCCAGCAGAGATGTACAGGGGATGGAAGGGGAGCTGTTTTTT. Its protein product is CASRDVQGMEGELFF.

This clonotype was seen once. One junction end disagrees with the germline gene, perhaps due to a read error. The chain carries TRBV11-2 and TRBJ2-5; D is unclear. The CDR3 consists of 15 residues. From germline, CDR1 is SGHAT and CDR2 FQNNGV. The CDR3 nucleotides read TGTGCCATCAGCTTATCCCTCCCATCTGGTGAGACCCAGTACTTC. Residues: CAISLSLPSGETQYF. The entire variable domain, with the rest obtained from reference TRBV11-2 and TRBJ2-5, is as follows: EAGVAQSPRYKIIEKRQSVAFWCNPISGHATLYWYQQILGQGPKLLIQFQNNGVVDDSQLPKDRFSAERLKGVDSTLKIQPAKLEDSAVYLCAISLSLPSGETQYFGPGTRLLVL.

This clonotype was observed a single time. A much larger clone lies a single base off, so this may be a read error. V is TRBV29-1 and J is TRBJ2-5; D unresolved. The CDR3 covers 12 residues. Germline V lookup: CDR1 SQVTM, CDR2 ANQGSEA. The germline V and J ends were trimmed by 5 bases and 1 base, with 8 bases remaining between them. The chain's CDR3 is CSVFGSQETQYF. The CDR3 bases are TGCAGCGTTTTTGGATCCCAAGAGACCCAGTACTTC.

This clonotype was picked up one time. The J gene is TRBJ2-3, the V gene TRBV11-3; 8 bases map to TRBD2. The germline CDR1 and CDR2 sequences are SGHNT and YENEEA. V was clipped by 3 bases and J by 4 bases; unmatched bases: 3. This CDR3 spans 14 amino acids. The CDR3 sequence: CASSFREGADTQYF. As DNA, the CDR3 is TGTGCCAGCAGCTTTCGGGAGGGCGCAGATACGCAGTATTTT.

This chain joins TRBV19 and TRBJ1-2; D unresolved. V was shortened by 7 bases and J by 3 bases, with 15 bases between the two germline ends. The CDR3 has 14 amino acids. The germline V gene encodes CDR1 LNHDA and CDR2 SQIVND (reference sequence). The CDR3 reads CASNDVGGHYGYTF. The CDR3 nucleotides read TGTGCCAGTAATGATGTAGGAGGCCACTATGGCTACACCTTC.

For this clonotype: This may come from a read error, since a much larger clone is one base off. The chain recombines TRBV12-3 or TRBV12-4 with TRBJ2-6; D is unclear. Trimming cost V 7 bases and J 0 bases, with 10 bases left between them. The CDR3 is made up of 15 amino acids. The CDR3: CASNLDGSGANVLTF. Here the CDR3 DNA reads TGTGCCAGCAATTTGGACGGCTCTGGGGCCAACGTCCTGACTTTC.

The chain joins TRBV14 to TRBJ1-1; D not certain. The CDR3 spans 16 residues. The ends were cut back, 4 bases at V and 0 bases at J, with 15 bases in the middle. Germline CDR1 and CDR2: SGHDN and FVKESK. The CDR3 nucleotides are TGTGCCAGCAGCCCCCCTATTAAGGTGTTGAACACTGAAGCTTTCTTT. It yields the protein CASSPPIKVLNTEAFF.

This chain uses TRBV10-3 with TRBJ1-2; perhaps TRBD1 as D (6 bases). This CDR3 has 17 residues. V was clipped by 6 bases and J by 4 bases, with 24 bases between them. Germline V gives CDR1 ENHRY, CDR2 SYGVKD. The CDR3 DNA reads TGTGCCATCAGCCTTCGGGGGACATCCAGTAGTGGCTATGGCTACACCTTC. It translates to CAISLRGTSSSGYGYTF.

The chain carries TRBV12-3 or TRBV12-4 and TRBJ2-7; no firm D call. This CDR3 has 14 amino acids. V shed 6 bases and J shed 7 bases, with 19 bases lying between them. This CDR3 reads CASRLSSRSLEQYF. The DNA for the CDR3 is TGTGCCAGCAGACTAAGTAGCAGGTCTTTGGAGCAGTACTTC.

The chain couples TRBV10-3 to TRBJ1-2; D is ambiguous. This CDR3 is built from 12 residues. From germline, CDR1 is ENHRY and CDR2 SYGVKD. V was cut by 7 bases and J by 3 bases, with 9 bases left in between. The CDR3 loop is CAITVQDYGYTF. The CDR3 coding sequence is TGTGCCATCACTGTCCAGGACTATGGCTACACCTTC.

A word on this clonotype: A much larger clone lies a single base off, so this may be a read error. In DNA, the CDR3 is TGCAGCGTTGAGGAGGGATGCACTGAAGCTTTCTTT. This sequence encodes CSVEEGCTEAFF. The chain is built from TRBV29-1 and TRBJ1-1; D ambiguous. Germline CDR1 is SQVTM and CDR2 is ANQGSEA. This CDR3 contains 12 residues. With 3 bases removed from V and 4 bases from J, the gap between germline ends came to 9 bases. Full variable domain (rest looked up from reference TRBV29-1 and TRBJ1-1): SAVISQKPSRDICQRGTSLTIQCQVDSQVTMMFWYRQQPGQSLTLIATANQGSEATYESGFVIDKFPISRPNLTFSTLTVSNMSPEDSSIYLCSVEEGCTEAFFGQGTRLTVV.

CDR3 nucleotide sequence: TGTGCCAGCAGTTCCTACGGGGGATCTGGGGCCAACGTCCTGACTTTC. This codes for CASSSYGGSGANVLTF. The chain couples TRBV28 to TRBJ2-6, with D perhaps TRBD2 (6 bases). The CDR3 has 16 residues. The ends were cut back, 4 bases at V and 1 base at J, with 11 bases in the middle. Germline assignment: CDR1 MDHEN and CDR2 SYDVKM.

Comment on this clonotype: This clone may be a read error of a much larger clone one base away. The chain has TRBV5-6 and TRBJ2-1; a possible D gene is TRBD2 (6 bases). The germline V gene encodes CDR1 SGHDT and CDR2 YYEEEE. The length of the CDR3 is 16 residues. The CDR3 coding sequence is TGTGCCAGCAGCTTGACGGCGGGGAACCTTTGGGGGGAGCACTTCTTC. Its translation: CASSLTAGNLWGEHFF.

With regard to this clonotype: This may arise from a read error, as a much more abundant clone is one base away. The rearrangement joins TRBV12-3 or TRBV12-4 to TRBJ1-6; D is unresolved. The CDR3 consists of 15 residues. The V end was cut by 5 bases, the J end by 8 bases, with 16 bases between. The CDR3 DNA follows: TGTGCCAGCAGTCTGGACCGGATGAGACATTCACCCCTCCACTTT. Protein product: CASSLDRMRHSPLHF.

The chain has TRBV5-6 and TRBJ2-3, with D possibly matching TRBD1 (5 bases). The length of the CDR3 is 15 residues. V was pared by 2 bases and J by 3 bases, with 13 bases between. Germline CDR1 SGHDT, CDR2 YYEEEE. As DNA, the CDR3 is TGTGCCAGCAGCTTCCAGGGAAGGTGGACAGATACGCAGTATTTT. This encodes CASSFQGRWTDTQYF.

The genes are TRBV28 and TRBJ1-1, with TRBD1 matching 7 bases. The V gene's germline CDR1 is MDHEN and CDR2 SYDVKM. The CDR3 has 15 residues. J was trimmed by 6 bases and V by 5 bases; bases with no gene match: 12. This CDR3 is CASSAQRGQFSEAFF. The CDR3 DNA reads TGTGCCAGCAGTGCCCAGAGGGGGCAGTTTTCTGAAGCTTTCTTT.

Notes on this clonotype: One junction end disagrees with the germline gene, perhaps due to a read error. V usage is TRBV6-5 and J usage is TRBJ2-1, with D perhaps matching TRBD2 (6 bases). The CDR3 is 15 amino acids. Germline V lookup: CDR1 MNHEY, CDR2 SVGAGI. CDR3 bases: TGTGCCGGCAGTTACTCAGGGACTGGGTACAATGAGCAGTTCTTC. It encodes CAGSYSGTGYNEQFF.

This chain uses TRBV11-2 with TRBJ2-7; possible D gene TRBD2, 5 bases. The CDR3 totals 14 residues. Per the germline V gene, CDR1 is SGHAT and CDR2 is FQNNGV. Deletions cut 6 bases from V and 2 bases from J, with 14 bases between. The CDR3 is CASSLREWAYEQYF. In nucleotides, the CDR3 is TGTGCCAGCAGTTTGAGGGAATGGGCCTACGAGCAGTACTTC.

This clonotype was picked up a small number of times. The junction does not match germline at one end; this may be a read error. The chain uses TRBV14 and TRBJ2-1; D gene unclear. CDR3 size: 16 residues. The germline V gene encodes CDR1 SGHDN and CDR2 FVKESK. CDR3 DNA: TGTGCCGGCAGCCTTACCGGGTCACGAACCTACAATGAGCAGTTCTTC. It translates to CAGSLTGSRTYNEQFF.